These 14 T cell receptor beta chains were sequenced from one sample in a study of breast tumors, draining lymph nodes, adjacent tissues. TCRdb itself ran the multiplex PCR reads through MiXCR, one entry per CDR3 protein. The sample includes about 20,000 distinct CDR3 sequences, approximately 51% seen only once; the top ten take roughly 8%. Sequenced material: breast tumor tissue. These receptors were obtained from a female donor with breast cancer. Some clones in this sample may be carry-over from other donors' samples.

As for this clonotype: The junction does not match germline at one end; this may be a read error. The chain has TRBV14 and TRBJ1-2; TRBD1 aligns across 10 bases. This CDR3 is built from 19 residues. Germline CDR1 reads SGHDN; CDR2 reads FVKESK. The DNA for the CDR3 is TGTGCCAGCGGCCAAGTGCGAGCCAAAGGACAGGGGGATAACTATGGCTACACCTTC. Its protein product is CASGQVRAKGQGDNYGYTF. The full variable domain, completed using reference TRBV14 and TRBJ1-2, is EAGVTQFPSHSVIEKGQTVTLRCDPISGHDNLYWYRRVMGKEIKFLLHFVKESKQDESGMPNNRFLAERTGGTYSTLKVQPAELEDSGVYFCASGQVRAKGQGDNYGYTFGSGTRLTVV.

The table lists this clonotype with many counts. This chain links TRBV6-2 or TRBV6-3 with TRBJ1-6; D is possibly TRBD1 (6 bases). The ends were cut back, 8 bases at V and 0 bases at J, with 17 bases in the middle. Germline V lookup: CDR1 MNHEY, CDR2 SVGEGT. The CDR3 spans 17 residues. The CDR3 sequence: CASARPAGVSYNSPLHF. CDR3 DNA: TGTGCCAGCGCCCGCCCCGCAGGGGTCTCCTATAATTCACCCCTCCACTTT.

Ten or more counts support this clonotype. V usage is TRBV6-2 or TRBV6-3 and J usage is TRBJ2-3; 7 bases agree with TRBD1. The V gene's germline CDR1 is MNHEY and CDR2 SVGEGT. The CDR3 totals 17 residues. V lost 2 bases and J lost 2; bases outside the gene matches: 10. The CDR3 protein is CASSYVGGSPSTDTQYF. The CDR3 DNA is TGTGCCAGCAGTTACGTAGGGGGCAGTCCTTCCACAGATACGCAGTATTTT.

Remarks on this clonotype: Without the conserved terminal phenylalanine or tryptophan, this CDR3 likely stems from a read error. The chain recombines TRBV19 with TRBJ2-7, with D possibly being TRBD1 or TRBD2 (6 bases each). CDR1 and CDR2 (germline): LNHDA, SQIVND (reference sequence). V was cut by 2 bases and J by 6 bases, with 26 bases left in between. The CDR3 sequence is 18 residues long. The CDR3 nucleotides read TGTGCCAGTAGTATACCAGCCTACCGGGACTGGGGGCCCGGCGAGCAGTACTCC. Protein sequence: CASSIPAYRDWGPGEQYS.

With respect to this clonotype: This may be a read error, as it is one base from a much larger clone. The chain has TRBV19 and TRBJ1-1; D is unclear. This CDR3 has 13 residues. Germline assignment: CDR1 LNHDA and CDR2 SQIVND (reference sequence). V gave up 10 bases and J gave up 1 base, with 13 bases separating them. The CDR3 coding sequence is TGTGCCACCATAGTGGGCCCGAACACTGAAGCTTTCTTT. Its protein is CATIVGPNTEAFF. The full variable domain, with the rest looked up from reference TRBV19 and TRBJ1-1, is DGGITQSPKYLFRKEGQNVTLSCEQNLNHDAMYWYRQDPGQGLRLIYYSQIVNDFQKGDIAEGYSVSREKKESFPLTVTSAQKNPTAFYLCATIVGPNTEAFFGQGTRLTVV.

The table lists this clonotype with many counts. The V gene is TRBV4-3, the J gene TRBJ2-7, with D hard to call. V dropped 1 base and J dropped 13 bases, with 17 bases sitting between them. The germline V gene has CDR1 LGHNA and CDR2 YSLEER. The CDR3 is 13 residues long. The CDR3 DNA follows: TGCGCCAGCAGCCAAGTAGGTGTCCCCCGATCCTACTTC. Translated, it gives CASSQVGVPRSYF.

This clonotype was seen ten or more times. The chain employs TRBV10-1 and TRBJ2-1, with D unresolved. Germline V gives CDR1 WNHNN, CDR2 SYGVQD (reference sequence). The V end lost 3 bases, the J end lost 5 bases, and 14 bases lay between the germline ends. The CDR3 spans 15 residues. The CDR3 sequence is CASSDTKGFDNEQFF. In nucleotides, the CDR3 is TGCGCCAGCAGTGATACGAAGGGTTTTGACAATGAGCAGTTCTTC.

In its sample, this clonotype was seen many times. This chain uses TRBV11-3 with TRBJ2-5; 7 bases agree with TRBD1. CDR1 and CDR2 (germline): SGHNT, YENEEA. V shed 5 bases and J 5 bases; nucleotides not matched to a gene: 11. The CDR3 spans 15 residues. The CDR3 DNA sequence: TGTGCCAGCAGCATACTGCAGGGGGTCGGGGAGACCCAGTACTTC. It translates to CASSILQGVGETQYF.

This chain joins TRBV2 and TRBJ2-5; perhaps TRBD2 as D (6 bases). This CDR3 region has 16 residues. Trimming cost V 7 bases and J 1 base, with 19 bases left between them. The germline gives CDR1 SNHLY, CDR2 FYNNEI. The CDR3 sequence is CASTASGRGSQETQYF. CDR3 bases: TGTGCCAGCACCGCTTCGGGACGGGGGAGCCAAGAGACCCAGTACTTC.

This clonotype is categorized as medium-sized. The chain is built from TRBV7-2 and TRBJ2-3; 7 bases agree with TRBD2. Germline V gene sequence: CDR1 SGHTA, CDR2 FQGNSA. The V gene end was trimmed by 2 bases and the J gene end by 4 bases; junction bases not matched to a gene: 3. CDR3 size: 14 residues. CDR3 bases: TGTGCCAGCAGCTTAAGACTAGCTGCAGATACGCAGTATTTT. This translates into CASSLRLAADTQYF.

About this clonotype itself: The CDR3 ends on some other residue instead of the conserved phenylalanine or tryptophan, so this is likely a read error. The chain links TRBV19 to TRBJ2-7, with 9 nucleotides matching TRBD2. The CDR3 has 16 amino acids. Losses at the gene ends were 6 bases for V and 1 base for J; bases not matched to a gene: 10. Germline V lookup: CDR1 LNHDA, CDR2 SQIVND (reference sequence). CDR3 amino acids: CASRTIAGEGSYEQYP. The CDR3 bases are TGTGCCAGTAGAACGATAGCGGGAGAGGGGTCCTACGAGCAGTACCCC.

Turning to this clonotype: The junction and the germline gene differ at one end; a read error may be behind it. This chain connects TRBV27 to TRBJ2-6, with a tentative D call TRBD1 (6 bases). Germline CDR1 is MNHEY and CDR2 is SMNVEV (reference sequence). CDR3 length equals 16 residues. For the CDR3, the DNA is TGCGCCAGCAGTCTACAGGGTTCCTTTGGGGCCAACGTCCTGACTTTC. The encoded protein is CASSLQGSFGANVLTF.

With regard to this clonotype: Sequence at one end of the junction differs from germline and may be a read error. This sequence joins TRBV9 and TRBJ1-4; the D gene is possibly TRBD1 (5 bases). CDR1 is SGDLS, CDR2 YYNGEE, per germline. The CDR3 runs to 15 residues. The CDR3, as DNA: TGTGCCAGCAGCGTCCGGGGGGACGCTAATGAAAGACCGTCTTTT. This codes for CASSVRGDANERPSF.

By proportion, this clonotype is medium-sized. CDR3 DNA sequence: TGCAGTGCTAGGGTCAGGGGCATGTACGAGCAGTACTTC. Its translation is CSARVRGMYEQYF. The V gene is TRBV20-1, the J gene TRBJ2-7; the D gene is possibly TRBD1 (6 bases). V was cut by 3 bases and J by 4 bases, with 13 bases left in between. Germline lookup yields CDR1 DFQATT and CDR2 SNEGSKA (reference sequence). The CDR3 sequence is 13 residues long.